What follows are 19 T cell receptor beta chains derived from one specimen sequenced in a study of T cells in narcolepsy. The assay was immunoSEQ multiplex PCR, and TCRdb's table has in-frame clones only and misses some. Among some 35,000 clones listed, roughly 80% were seen once. The sample was CD45RA- memory CD4+ T cells from PBMCs. The receptors derive from a human donor with narcolepsy.

This CDR3 reads CASTFGGERNTEAFF. Written as DNA, the CDR3 is TGCGCCAGCACCTTTGGGGGGGAGAGGAACACTGAAGCTTTCTTT. V gene TRBV5-1 combines with J gene TRBJ1-1, with a possible D match to TRBD1 (5 bases). CDR3 length equals 15 residues. The V gene's germline CDR1 is SGHRS and CDR2 YFSETQ. Trimming took 6 bases from V and 1 from J, leaving 16 bases between them.

V and J are TRBV12-1 and TRBJ2-1; TRBD2 is the table's D call and was not checked against the DNA. TRBV12-1 is assigned pseudogene status. The CDR3 has 17 residues. The chain's CDR3 is CASSRSGTSGGADEQFF. CDR3 nucleotides: TGTGCCAGCAGCCGGTCCGGGACTAGCGGGGGGGCCGATGAGCAGTTCTTC.

This chain uses TRBV7-8 with TRBJ1-4; 8 nucleotides agree with TRBD1. Germline V gives CDR1 SGHVS, CDR2 FQNEAQ. The J segment lost 5 bases and the V segment lost 3 bases, leaving 5 bases of the junction unmatched. This CDR3 has 15 amino acids. In DNA form, the CDR3 reads TGTGCCAGCAGCTTCGGGGACAGGCAGAATGAAAAACTGTTTTTT. Translation: CASSFGDRQNEKLFF. The variable domain in full, with the rest retrieved from reference TRBV7-8 and TRBJ1-4, is GAGVSQSPRYKVAKRGQDVALRCDPISGHVSLFWYQQALGQGPEFLTYFQNEAQLDKSGLPSDRFFAERPEGSVSTLKIQRTQQEDSAVYLCASSFGDRQNEKLFFGSGTQLSVL.

V usage is TRBV4-2 and J usage is TRBJ2-5; 10 nucleotides match TRBD2. The J segment lost 0 bases and the V segment lost 3 bases, leaving 10 bases of the junction unmatched. CDR3 length: 18 amino acids. Germline CDR1 reads LGHNA; CDR2 reads YNFKEQ. CDR3 sequence (DNA): TGTGCCAGCAGCCACCCAGAACCGGGACTAGCGCACCAAGAGACCCAGTACTTC. This encodes CASSHPEPGLAHQETQYF.

This clone was detected only once. The identical CDR3 is also encoded by other nucleotide sequences in the sample. The chain employs TRBV9 and TRBJ2-1; D not certain. CDR1 is SGDLS, CDR2 YYNGEE, per germline. There are 16 residues in the CDR3. With 0 bases removed from V and 0 bases from J, the gap between germline ends came to 10 bases. The CDR3 is CASSVDAPSSYNEQFF. As DNA, the CDR3 is TGTGCCAGCAGCGTAGACGCCCCGAGCTCCTACAATGAGCAGTTCTTC.

The chain uses TRBV5-1 and TRBJ2-6; tentatively, D is TRBD1 (5 bases). The CDR3 covers 17 residues. V lost 0 bases and J lost 0, with 10 bases in between. In germline, CDR1 is SGHRS, CDR2 YFSETQ. The CDR3 is CASSLEAGFSGANVLTF. Written as DNA, the CDR3 is TGCGCCAGCAGCTTGGAGGCAGGGTTCTCTGGGGCCAACGTCCTGACTTTC.

In this sample, this clone turned up once. V and J are TRBV13 and TRBJ1-1, with D possibly TRBD1 on 6 matching bases. Germline lookup yields CDR1 PRHDT and CDR2 FYEKMQ (reference sequence). Trimming took off 5 bases at V and 7 bases at J, with 8 bases between the two ends. The CDR3 sequence is 11 residues long. CDR3 DNA sequence: TGTGCCAGCAGCCCAGGGGTTGAAGCTTTCTTT. Amino acid sequence: CASSPGVEAFF.

The rearrangement links TRBV5-1 to TRBJ2-2; 11 positions match TRBD1. Trimming cost V 5 bases and J 6 bases; bases outside gene matches: 6. This CDR3 is built from 15 residues. Germline V CDR1 and CDR2: SGHRS, YFSETQ. CDR3 sequence (DNA): TGCGCCAGCAGTCTCGGACAGGGGGCAGCCGGGGAGCTGTTTTTT. It is translated as CASSLGQGAAGELFF.

V is TRBV5-1 and J is TRBJ1-2; 7 bases line up with TRBD1. The CDR3 is 13 amino acids. Germline CDR1 and CDR2: SGHRS and YFSETQ. With V trimmed by 4 bases and J by 7 bases, 7 bases remained unmatched. CDR3 residues: CASSLTDRAGYTF. For the CDR3, the DNA is TGCGCCAGCAGCCTAACCGACAGGGCTGGCTACACCTTC.

V usage is TRBV7-9 and J usage is TRBJ2-7, with D possibly being TRBD2 (6 bases). V was trimmed by 5 bases and J by 3 bases, leaving 8 bases between them. From germline, CDR1 is SEHNR and CDR2 FQNEAQ (reference sequence). The CDR3 contains 12 residues. The DNA of the CDR3 is TGTGCCAGCAGCCCGGGGGACTACGAGCAGTACTTC. This translates into CASSPGDYEQYF.

This clone was found a few times. V and J are TRBV6-1 and TRBJ1-1, with D possibly TRBD1 on 6 matching bases. The germline V and J ends were trimmed by 6 bases and 1 base, with 12 bases remaining between them. The germline CDR1 and CDR2 sequences are MNHNS and SASEGT. The CDR3 totals 14 residues. CDR3 sequence: CASRSGTRNTEAFF. The CDR3 nucleotides read TGTGCCAGCAGATCCGGGACAAGGAACACTGAAGCTTTCTTT.

CDR3 in amino acids: CASRRQGAAGNTIYF. The CDR3 DNA is TGTGCCAGCAGAAGACAGGGGGCGGCTGGAAACACCATATATTTT. This chain links TRBV6-1 with TRBJ1-3; TRBD1 matches at 10 bases. V trimming: 6 bases; J trimming: 2 bases; junction bases outside the gene matches: 4. Germline V gene sequence: CDR1 MNHNS, CDR2 SASEGT. The CDR3 is made up of 15 amino acids.

The rearrangement links TRBV10-3 to TRBJ2-7, with D possibly matching TRBD1 (6 bases). The length of the CDR3 is 12 residues. Germline-derived CDR1 and CDR2 are ENHRY and SYGVKD. Between the trimmed V and J ends, which lost 8 bases and 4 bases, there was a span of 12 bases. As DNA, the CDR3 is TGTGCCATCGGTAGGGGGTCATACGAGCAGTACTTC. This codes for CAIGRGSYEQYF.

Within the sample, this clone is medium-sized. The chain couples TRBV27 to TRBJ1-5, with 9 bases matching TRBD1. The germline CDR1 and CDR2 sequences are MNHEY and SMNVEV (reference sequence). The V gene end was trimmed by 6 bases and the J gene end by 7 bases; junction bases not matched to a gene: 7. This CDR3 has 14 residues. DNA for the CDR3: TGTGCCAGCAGCCCGGGACAGGGACGCCAGCCCCAGCATTTT. Its protein is CASSPGQGRQPQHF.

The V gene is TRBV5-6, the J gene TRBJ2-2; D remains ambiguous. CDR1 SGHDT and CDR2 YYEEEE come from the germline V gene. The CDR3 has 16 amino acids. Trimming took 1 base from V and 4 from J, leaving 14 bases between them. In DNA form, the CDR3 reads TGTGCCAGCAGCTTGATTACGGTAATCCGCACCGGGGAGCTGTTTTTT. Translated: CASSLITVIRTGELFF.

The genes are TRBV30 and TRBJ2-2; 7 bases match TRBD2. CDR3 length: 13 amino acids. Germline-derived CDR1 and CDR2 are GTSNPN and SVGIG (reference sequence). With V trimmed by 5 bases and J by 1 base, 1 base remained unmatched. For the CDR3, the DNA is TGTGCCTGGCCGGGGGGGAACACCGGGGAGCTGTTTTTT. This translates into CAWPGGNTGELFF. The entire variable domain, with the rest obtained from reference TRBV30 and TRBJ2-2, is as follows: SQTIHQWPATLVQPVGSPLSLECTVEGTSNPNLYWYRQAAGRGLQLLFYSVGIGQISSEVPQNLSASRPQDRQFILSSKKLLLSDSGFYLCAWPGGNTGELFFGEGSRLTVL.

This sequence joins TRBV7-3 and TRBJ1-3, with D possibly being TRBD1 (6 bases). There are 14 residues in the CDR3. CDR1 and CDR2 from the germline V gene are SGHTA and FQGTGA. Trimming cost V 4 bases and J 4 bases, with 11 bases left between them. The CDR3 DNA sequence: TGTGCCAGCAGCTCTACAGGGTACGGAAACACCATATATTTT. Protein: CASSSTGYGNTIYF. The variable domain in full, completed from reference TRBV7-3 and TRBJ1-3, reads GAGVSQTPSNKVTEKGKYVELRCDPISGHTALYWYRQSLGQGPEFLIYFQGTGAADDSGLPNDRFFAVRPEGSVSTLKIQRTERGDSAVYLCASSSTGYGNTIYFGEGSWLTVV.

This chain uses TRBV5-6 with TRBJ2-3; D unresolved. The ends were cut back, 0 bases at V and 0 bases at J, with 5 bases in the middle. The CDR3 is 14 amino acids. Germline V lookup: CDR1 SGHDT, CDR2 YYEEEE. The CDR3 reads CASSLGTSTDTQYF. CDR3 bases: TGTGCCAGCAGCTTGGGGACGAGCACAGATACGCAGTATTTT.

The rearrangement links TRBV28 to TRBJ2-7, with D unresolved. Germline V gene data show CDR1 as MDHEN and CDR2 as SYDVKM. V gave up 6 bases and J gave up 4 bases, with 7 bases separating them. The CDR3 runs 11 residues. The CDR3 nucleotides are TGTGCCAGCAGCATCCTTTACGAGCAGTACTTC. Encoded protein: CASSILYEQYF.